This T cell receptor beta chain was documented in a study of blood T cells in healthy people across ages. Overall study context: Template switching recovered approximately one barcoded beta molecule for every two T cells.

To note about this clonotype: The antigen is unknown.

Study-wide points: Relative to aged donors, long-lived donors carried more naive CD4+ cells and displayed higher diversity. Naive and antigen-experienced cells were not separated, limiting conclusive comparison.

V lost 0 bases and J 4 bases, leaving 9 bases between the germline ends. Looked up from germline, CDR1 is SEHNR and CDR2 is FQNEAQ (reference sequence). This CDR3 is 14 amino acids long. Alongside a J-beta primer mix, a sample-barcoded 5' primer served in a second PCR lasting roughly 7 to 12 cycles. Individual samples furnished no less than 3 million CDR3-containing paired-end reads apiece. One entry per CDR3 protein results from TCRdb running MiXCR on the 5' RACE reads. The data contain approximately 730,000 distinct CDR3 sequences, 53% of them singletons. Material for sequencing was blood. The V gene is TRBV7-9, the J gene TRBJ1-2; D gene ambiguous. The TCR was taken from an elderly man in good health. This CDR3 reads CASSLATESYGYTF. The CDR3 DNA sequence: TGTGCCAGCAGCTTAGCGACGGAATCCTATGGCTACACCTTC.